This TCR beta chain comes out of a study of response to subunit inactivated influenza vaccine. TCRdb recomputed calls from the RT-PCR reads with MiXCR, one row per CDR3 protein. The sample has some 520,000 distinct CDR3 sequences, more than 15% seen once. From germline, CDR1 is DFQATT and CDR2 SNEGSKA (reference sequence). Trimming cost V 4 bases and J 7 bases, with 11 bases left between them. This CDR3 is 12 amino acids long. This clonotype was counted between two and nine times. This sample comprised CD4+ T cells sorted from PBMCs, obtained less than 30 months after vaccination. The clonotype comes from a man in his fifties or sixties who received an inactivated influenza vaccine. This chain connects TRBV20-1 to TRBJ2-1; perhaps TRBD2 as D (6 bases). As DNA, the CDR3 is TGCAGTGCTACTGGAGGGCAGAATGAGCAGTTCTTC. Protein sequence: CSATGGQNEQFF.